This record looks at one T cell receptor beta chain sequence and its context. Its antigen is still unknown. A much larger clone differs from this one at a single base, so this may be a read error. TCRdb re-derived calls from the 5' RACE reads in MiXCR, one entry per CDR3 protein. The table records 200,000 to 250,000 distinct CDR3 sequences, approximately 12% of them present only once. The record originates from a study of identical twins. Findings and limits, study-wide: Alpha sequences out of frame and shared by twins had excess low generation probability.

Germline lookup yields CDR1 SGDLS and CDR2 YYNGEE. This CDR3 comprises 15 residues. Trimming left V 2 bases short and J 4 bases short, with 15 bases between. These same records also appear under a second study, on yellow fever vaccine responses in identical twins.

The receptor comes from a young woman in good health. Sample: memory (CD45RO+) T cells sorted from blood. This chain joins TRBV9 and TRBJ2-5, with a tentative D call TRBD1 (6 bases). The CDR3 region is CASSVGTRVRETQYF. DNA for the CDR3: TGTGCCAGCAGCGTCGGGACAAGGGTTCGAGAGACCCAGTACTTC. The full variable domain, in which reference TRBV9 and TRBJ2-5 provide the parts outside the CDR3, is DSGVTQTPKHLITATGQRVTLRCSPRSGDLSVYWYQQSLDQGLQFLIQYYNGEERAKGNILERFSAQQFPDLHSELNLSSLELGDSALYFCASSVGTRVRETQYFGPGTRLLVL.